The 25 T cell receptor beta chains given below trace back to one sample, sequenced in a study of blood T cell repertoires in COVID-19. Repertoires were generated with immunoSEQ multiplex PCR, while TCRdb's copy carries only in-frame clones and drops some. The sample has about 160,000 clones; approximately 82% are singletons. Specimen: peripheral blood. These receptors were taken from a woman older than 75 with acute or convalescent COVID-19.

The chain couples TRBV6-5 to TRBJ2-3; maybe TRBD1 (6 bases). This CDR3 is built from 16 residues. V was shortened by 4 bases and J by 6 bases, with 20 bases between the two germline ends. CDR1 and CDR2 (germline): MNHEY, SVGAGI. In nucleotides, the CDR3 is TGTGCCAGCAGTTTTACCGGGACCACAACAGGGGATACGCAGTATTTT. Its translation: CASSFTGTTTGDTQYF.

V is TRBV6-5 and J is TRBJ1-2; D is ambiguous. V lost 0 bases and J lost 9, with 14 bases in between. CDR3 length equals 14 residues. Germline CDR1 is MNHEY and CDR2 is SVGAGI. In DNA, the CDR3 is TGTGCCAGCAGTTACTCGAATCGGCAGGCGCGCTACACCTTC. Residues: CASSYSNRQARYTF.

The chain has TRBV7-9 and TRBJ1-4; D might be TRBD1 (6 bases). The V and J ends lost 2 bases and 3 bases respectively, with 7 bases between them. CDR1 and CDR2 from the germline V gene are SEHNR and FQNEAQ (reference sequence). CDR3 length: 14 residues. The CDR3 sequence is CASSLTGSNEKLFF. CDR3 DNA: TGTGCCAGCAGCTTAACAGGGTCTAATGAAAAACTGTTTTTT.

This clone was counted only a few times. V and J are TRBV30 and TRBJ2-7; D is perhaps TRBD1 (6 bases). The V end was cut by 3 bases, the J end by 4 bases, with 13 bases between. This CDR3 region has 13 residues. The germline V gene encodes CDR1 GTSNPN and CDR2 SVGIG (reference sequence). The DNA for the CDR3 is TGTGCCTGGAGCACAGGGTTTGTTTACGAGCAGTACTTC. Encoded protein: CAWSTGFVYEQYF.

The chain links TRBV7-6 to TRBJ2-7; perhaps TRBD2 as D (6 bases). This CDR3 comprises 16 residues. Trimming stripped 2 bases from V and 0 bases from J, with 14 bases between. In germline, CDR1 is SGHVS, CDR2 FNYEAQ. For the CDR3, the DNA is TGTGCCAGCAGCTTACTCGGTGGTAGCGGCTCCTACGAGCAGTACTTC. Translation: CASSLLGGSGSYEQYF. The entire variable domain, with the rest obtained from reference TRBV7-6 and TRBJ2-7, is as follows: GAGVSQSPRYKVTKRGQDVALRCDPISGHVSLYWYRQALGQGPEFLTYFNYEAQQDKSGLPNDRFSAERPEGSISTLTIQRTEQRDSAMYRCASSLLGGSGSYEQYFGPGTRLTVT.

V and J are TRBV24-1 and TRBJ2-1; D unresolved. Per the germline V gene, CDR1 is KGHDR and CDR2 is SFDVKD. This CDR3 contains 15 residues. Trimming shortened V by 0 bases and J by 9 bases, and 14 bases separated the two germline ends. CDR3 residues: CATSDLGGAVGEQFF. Written as DNA, the CDR3 is TGTGCCACCAGTGATTTGGGCGGCGCCGTGGGTGAGCAGTTCTTC.

V and J are TRBV11-3 and TRBJ2-1, with 8 bases aligning to TRBD1. The junction had 11 bases not matched to a gene; V was cut back by 4 bases and J by 3 bases. The CDR3 is made up of 17 amino acids. Germline V CDR1 and CDR2: SGHNT, YENEEA. The CDR3 DNA follows: TGTGCCAGCAGCTACCGCTCTCGACAGGGGTTCTACAATGAGCAGTTCTTC. This codes for CASSYRSRQGFYNEQFF.

The CDR3 region has the DNA TGTGCCAGCAGAAGAGGGTACACTGAAGCTTTCTTT. Its protein is CASRRGYTEAFF. The V call is TRBV27, the J call TRBJ1-1, with no clear D. Trimming cost V 6 bases and J 3 bases, with 8 bases left between them. Germline loops: CDR1 MNHEY, CDR2 SMNVEV (reference sequence). This CDR3 region has 12 residues.

The chain employs TRBV6-2 or TRBV6-3 and TRBJ2-1; 13 nucleotides match TRBD2. The V segment lost 4 bases and the J segment 5 bases; nucleotides outside the gene matches: 11. Germline V gene data show CDR1 as MNHEY and CDR2 as SVGEGT. The CDR3 has 18 residues. CDR3 region: CASSFTSGRARGNNEQFF. The CDR3 nucleotides are TGTGCCAGCAGTTTCACTAGCGGGAGGGCCAGGGGAAACAATGAGCAGTTCTTC.

The J gene is TRBJ2-3, the V gene TRBV7-2, with 10 bases matching TRBD2. Looked up from germline, CDR1 is SGHTA and CDR2 is FQGNSA. V lost 1 base to trimming and J lost 1 base; unmatched junction nucleotides: 2. CDR3 size: 16 residues. The CDR3 bases are TGTGCCAGCAGCTTAGACCTAGCGGGGGGCACAGATACGCAGTATTTT. It codes for CASSLDLAGGTDTQYF.

The rearrangement uses TRBV5-1 and TRBJ1-1, with D tentatively TRBD1 (6 bases). The CDR3 has 12 amino acids. Germline V gene lookup returns CDR1 SGHRS and CDR2 YFSETQ. V was shortened by 2 bases and J by 6 bases, with 8 bases between the two germline ends. CDR3 DNA sequence: TGCGCCAGCAGCTTCAGGGGCTCTGAAGCTTTCTTT. This encodes CASSFRGSEAFF.

The rearrangement uses TRBV14 and TRBJ1-3; no firm D call. Germline values: CDR1 SGHDN, CDR2 FVKESK. The CDR3 loop spans 14 amino acids. V lost 2 bases and J lost 8, with 13 bases in between. CDR3: CASSQNLKGDTIYF. As DNA, the CDR3 is TGTGCCAGCAGCCAAAACCTTAAGGGAGACACCATATATTTT. The variable domain in full, completed from reference TRBV14 and TRBJ1-3, reads EAGVTQFPSHSVIEKGQTVTLRCDPISGHDNLYWYRRVMGKEIKFLLHFVKESKQDESGMPNNRFLAERTGGTYSTLKVQPAELEDSGVYFCASSQNLKGDTIYFGEGSWLTVV.

The J gene is TRBJ2-1, the V gene TRBV27; TRBD2 aligns across 8 bases. The CDR3 is made up of 16 amino acids. Germline-derived CDR1 and CDR2 are MNHEY and SMNVEV (reference sequence). J was trimmed by 1 base and V by 5 bases; bases with no gene match: 7. CDR3 bases: TGTGCCAGCAGTCCCTCAGCGGGAGAGTCCTACAATGAGCAGTTCTTC. It is translated as CASSPSAGESYNEQFF.

In DNA form, the CDR3 reads TGCGCCAGCAGCCAAGATGGGGGCTTGAACACTGAAGCTTTCTTT. It yields the protein CASSQDGGLNTEAFF. The rearrangement uses TRBV4-3 and TRBJ1-1, with a tentative D call TRBD1 (6 bases). CDR1 is LGHNA and CDR2 is YSLEER in the germline V gene. Between the trimmed V and J ends, which lost 0 bases and 0 bases, there was a span of 8 bases. The CDR3 consists of 15 residues.

The V call is TRBV5-6, the J call TRBJ1-5; 11 nucleotides line up with TRBD1. This CDR3 contains 17 residues. V was clipped by 3 bases and J by 4 bases; unmatched bases: 9. The germline V gene encodes CDR1 SGHDT and CDR2 YYEEEE. Here the CDR3 DNA reads TGTGCCAGCAGCTGGGGGACGGACAGGGGGCTTAATCAGCCCCAGCATTTT. Protein sequence: CASSWGTDRGLNQPQHF.

The chain is built from TRBV9 and TRBJ2-3; 12 bases map to TRBD2. V dropped 2 bases and J dropped 8; count of bases not matched to a gene: 12. Germline-derived CDR1 and CDR2 are SGDLS and YYNGEE. The CDR3 is 17 amino acids. Here the CDR3 reads CASSVAPRLAGAGTQYF. Here the CDR3 DNA reads TGTGCCAGCAGCGTCGCCCCCCGACTAGCGGGAGCGGGTACGCAGTATTTT.

The chain couples TRBV12-2 to TRBJ2-7; the D call of TRBD2 is as the table states it, not checked on the DNA. TRBV12-2 is tagged as a pseudogene. The CDR3 sequence is 15 residues long. The CDR3 DNA reads TGTGCAAGTCGCTACCTTCTAGCGGGAGTCTACGAGCAGTACTTC. Translating it yields CASRYLLAGVYEQYF.

CDR3 coding DNA: TGTGCCAGCAGCTGGGGGGGAGTTCTTCGCATTCAGTACTTC. It is translated as CASSWGGVLRIQYF. V is TRBV7-2 and J is TRBJ2-4; 7 positions agree with TRBD2. This CDR3 is 14 amino acids long. Trimming removed 4 bases from V and 9 bases from J; junction bases left unmatched: 9. Germline loops: CDR1 SGHTA, CDR2 FQGNSA. The variable domain in full, completed from reference TRBV7-2 and TRBJ2-4, reads GAGVSQSPSNKVTEKGKDVELRCDPISGHTALYWYRQSLGQGLEFLIYFQGNSAPDKSGLPSDRFSAERTGGSVSTLTIQRTQQEDSAVYLCASSWGGVLRIQYFGAGTRLSVL.

The chain combines TRBV2 with TRBJ1-1, with D maybe TRBD1 (6 bases). The ends were cut back, 5 bases at V and 4 bases at J, with 17 bases in the middle. The CDR3 is 15 residues long. CDR1 is SNHLY, CDR2 FYNNEI, per germline. The CDR3 protein is CASSPGQSGGTEAFF. DNA of the CDR3: TGTGCCAGCAGTCCCGGACAGTCTGGGGGCACTGAAGCTTTCTTT.

This clone was detected only a few times. This chain links TRBV5-4 with TRBJ2-1; weak D call: TRBD1 (6 bases). V gave up 9 bases and J gave up 5 bases, with 18 bases separating them. The CDR3 is made up of 14 amino acids. Germline CDR1 is SGHNT and CDR2 is YYREEE (reference sequence). The CDR3, as DNA: TGTGCCATCCCTGGGGGCGCGCTCAACAATGAGCAGTTCTTC. Its translation: CAIPGGALNNEQFF.

The chain employs TRBV2 and TRBJ2-7; the D gene is possibly TRBD1 (6 bases). This CDR3 is 12 amino acids long. CDR1 and CDR2 (germline): SNHLY, FYNNEI. V lost 3 bases and J 3 bases, leaving 6 bases between the germline ends. The CDR3 nucleotides are TGTGCCAGCAGTGACAGGGGCTACGAGCAGTACTTC. This encodes CASSDRGYEQYF.

The chain has TRBV6-5 and TRBJ1-4, with D possibly TRBD1 on 6 matching bases. V gave up 6 bases and J gave up 7 bases, with 15 bases separating them. CDR1 MNHEY and CDR2 SVGAGI come from the germline V gene. CDR3 size: 14 residues. CDR3 loop: CASRWGRGSEKLFF. DNA for the CDR3: TGTGCCAGCAGGTGGGGAAGGGGGAGTGAAAAACTGTTTTTT.

This clone was counted once. The chain has TRBV7-9 and TRBJ1-1, with a possible D match to TRBD1 (5 bases). The CDR3 totals 13 residues. Deletions cut 2 bases from V and 5 bases from J, with 9 bases between. Germline CDR1 and CDR2: SEHNR and FQNEAQ (reference sequence). CDR3 DNA: TGTGCCAGCAGCTTACAGGGTTTGACTGAAGCTTTCTTT. This sequence encodes CASSLQGLTEAFF.

This chain joins TRBV28 and TRBJ2-7; possible D gene TRBD1, 6 bases. This CDR3 contains 14 residues. The germline gives CDR1 MDHEN, CDR2 SYDVKM. Trimming took off 2 bases at V and 2 bases at J, with 10 bases between the two ends. The CDR3, as DNA: TGTGCCAGCAGTTTACAGGGGATTACCTACGAGCAGTACTTC. It is translated as CASSLQGITYEQYF.

The rearrangement uses TRBV4-2 and TRBJ2-3, with TRBD2 matching 14 bases. V dropped 4 bases and J dropped 2; count of bases not matched to a gene: 23. CDR1 and CDR2 from the germline V gene are LGHNA and YNFKEQ. This CDR3 is built from 23 residues. CDR3 protein: CASSPRRGGSVGLAGAATDTQYF. The DNA for the CDR3 is TGTGCCAGCAGCCCGAGAAGGGGTGGGTCTGTGGGACTAGCGGGAGCGGCCACAGATACGCAGTATTTT.